This T cell receptor (beta chain) emerged from a study of CD8+ T cells in alopecia areata. General study findings and limits: Scalp clonality and expanded CD8+ clones among the top 100 fell significantly with tofacitinib. Resident alphabeta T-cell populations of normal skin are likewise subject to sequencing in scalp samples.

Following extraction, RNA underwent reverse transcription to cDNA, which served as the sequencing template. Repertoires were generated with immunoSEQ multiplex PCR, while TCRdb's copy carries only in-frame clones and drops some. The sample has roughly 230,000 clones; roughly 44% are singletons. Treatment denoted: oral pan-JAK inhibitor, 5-10 mg twice daily. Comments on this clone: No antigen is known for it.

The V end lost 3 bases, the J end lost 1 base, and 15 bases lay between the germline ends. This CDR3 region has 16 residues. In germline, CDR1 is SGDLS, CDR2 YYNGEE. The sequencing used CD4+ T cells sorted from blood, collected around week 36, from a patient treated with tofacitinib. The receptor comes from a human donor with alopecia areata. This chain joins TRBV9 and TRBJ2-3; tentatively, D is TRBD1 or TRBD2 (5 bases each). CDR3 region: CASSEGPTRGTDTQYF. DNA of the CDR3: TGTGCCAGCAGCGAGGGACCGACGAGGGGCACAGATACGCAGTATTTT.